This TCR beta chain comes out of a study of T cell responses to AZD1222 COVID-19 vaccine listed by TCRdb under 2021. Background on the whole study: AZD1222 recipients with second doses at about 4 weeks or about 12 weeks were pooled, because spike-specific TCR depth and breadth did not differ between schedules. A total of 230 or so trial participants underwent TCR sequencing, of whom 207 received two doses of AZD1222 and around 26 received two doses of the MenACWY control vaccine. Trial participants were enrolled into age subgroups of 18-55, 56-69 and 70-plus years, which contained 148, 28 and 57 TCR-sequenced participants, respectively. Results the study describes overall, beyond this receptor: Reportedly, almost half of the unique spike-specific TCRs recognized epitopes lying outside the regions that are mutated in the B.1.351 and B.1.1.7 variants. The 56-69-year group was small, and its depth increase did not reach significance, likely because of low power. Vaccine-associated CD4 TCRs spanned the whole spike protein, with dominant responses in regions 160-218 and 743-854. No day 14 peak-response samples were available, so repertoires were characterized only after the peak T cell response. Most participants were white British and females outnumbered males, and the authors suggested that clonal diversity may have been underestimated. After two AZD1222 doses, both the breadth and the depth of spike-specific TCRs were significantly higher than at day 0 and than in MenACWY recipients. Conclusions about previously exposed vaccinees are limited because only six or seven AZD1222 recipients were SARS-CoV-2 seropositive at baseline.

The time point label of this sample denotes: baseline before first vaccination. Vaccinee samples were obtained from the UK trials COV001 and COV002, which included a single-blind randomized controlled phase 2/3 trial of AZD1222 (ChAdOx1 nCoV-19) in healthy adults. For TCRbeta chain sequencing, PBMC samples were collected from trial participants at day 0 and at day 28 after the second dose. On this clone itself: Its antigen remains unidentified. No base qualities exist here, and no much larger clone lies one base off it.

The CDR3 regions of human TCRbeta chains were analyzed by immunosequencing. Per the original workflow: TCRs in the repertoires were matched against a reference library of SARS-CoV-2-specific TCRs that had been generated with the MIRA antigen-specificity platform. Breadth was defined as the fraction of unique TCRs that were SARS-CoV-2-associated. Depth was defined as the fraction of total T cells that were SARS-CoV-2-associated. Using the MIRA data, each spike-specific TCR was mapped to the spike region that the TCR reacts to and placed in a CD4 or CD8 class. Log10-transformed breadth and depth values were compared by one-way ANOVA with Sidak's multiple comparisons tests. TCRdb carries this immuneACCESS record with in-frame sequences only. Its versions omit some clonotypes, under half of them owing to an unresolved V gene in the studies checked, with the rest unexplained. Clone size and the V and J calls come from that table; the DNA yielded D and trimming. Recorded for this sample are over 65,000 clones; around 85% of them occurred a single time. The ten largest clones take up roughly 7.5% of the sample.

Inclusive of the bounding cysteine and phenylalanine, the CDR3 is 13 residues long. The retained sequence is limited to the CDR3, 39 bases, with the frame set at the first base. V was cut back by 5 bases and J by 4 bases, leaving a gap of 11 bases between them. The clonotype was recovered from an adult in good health. Sequencing was performed on peripheral blood, taken on day 0 of AZD1222 vaccination. The chain was built from TRBV12-3 or TRBV12-4 and TRBJ1-2; the D gene is perhaps TRBD1, from 5 matching bases. The nucleotide sequence is given as TGTGCCAGCAGTGTGGGACCGATCTATGGCTACACCTTC. It translates to CASSVGPIYGYTF.